This T cell receptor beta chain was documented in a study of shared clonotypes between healthy human individuals. In regard to this clone: Its antigen remains unknown.

Generated by immunoSEQ multiplex PCR, the TCRdb table keeps only in-frame clones and is missing some. The repertoire consists of roughly 2 million clones, with 95% occurring once and the leading ten covering over 0.1%. CDR1 and CDR2 (germline): SGHRS, YFSETQ. The CDR3 loop spans 18 amino acids. The junction had 6 bases not matched to a gene; V was cut back by 4 bases and J by 0 bases. Study-level results: Clonotype sharing among donors, it was expected, would be affected by sequencing depth.

This sequence joins TRBV5-1 and TRBJ2-6, with 11 bases lining up with TRBD1. Sample: naive CD4+ T cells sorted from blood. Noted subset: CD45RA+ positively selected. The receptor was derived from a man aged 18-30 years in good health. Written as DNA, the CDR3 is TGCGCCAGCAGCCCCCGGACAGGGGGCTCCTCTGGGGCCAACGTCCTGACTTTC. Amino acid sequence: CASSPRTGGSSGANVLTF.